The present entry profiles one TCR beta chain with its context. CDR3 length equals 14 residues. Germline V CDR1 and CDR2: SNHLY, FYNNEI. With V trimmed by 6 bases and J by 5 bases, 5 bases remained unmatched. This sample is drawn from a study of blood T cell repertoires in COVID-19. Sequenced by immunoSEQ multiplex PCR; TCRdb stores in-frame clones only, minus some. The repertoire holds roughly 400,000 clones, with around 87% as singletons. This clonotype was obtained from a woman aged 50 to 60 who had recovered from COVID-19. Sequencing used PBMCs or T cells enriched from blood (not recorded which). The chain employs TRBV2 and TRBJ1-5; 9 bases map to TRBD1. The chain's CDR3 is CASRTDRGYQPQHF. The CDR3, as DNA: TGTGCCAGCAGAACGGACAGGGGCTATCAGCCCCAGCATTTT.